These 10 T cell receptor beta chains originate from one sample sequenced in a study of T cells in tuberculosis. This table comes from immunoSEQ multiplex PCR, and its TCRdb copy is limited to in-frame clones, with some not included. In the table there are around 43,000 clones, 95% of which are singletons. The sample taken for sequencing was PBMCs. These receptors originate from a donor aged 5 to 30 with latent tuberculosis or without tuberculosis infection.

The chain combines TRBV28 with TRBJ1-3, with 8 bases matching TRBD1. Germline V gene sequence: CDR1 MDHEN, CDR2 SYDVKM. The CDR3 consists of 16 residues. V gave up 2 bases and J gave up 4 bases; unmatched junction bases: 7. CDR3 DNA: TGTGCCAGCAGTTTACTCGGACAGGGAGGAGGAAACACCATATATTTT. Translated: CASSLLGQGGGNTIYF.

The chain joins TRBV29-1 to TRBJ1-2, with 9 bases lining up with TRBD1. The ends lost 6 bases at V and 0 bases at J; junction bases unmatched: 5. This CDR3 is built from 14 residues. From germline, CDR1 is SQVTM and CDR2 ANQGSEA. CDR3 bases: TGCAGCGTGAGACAGGGGGACCCTAACTATGGCTACACCTTC. This gives the protein CSVRQGDPNYGYTF.

This sequence joins TRBV18 and TRBJ1-1; D unclear. CDR3 length: 14 amino acids. Germline-derived CDR1 and CDR2 are KGHSH and LQKENI. V dropped 6 bases and J dropped 2 bases, with 13 bases sitting between them. CDR3 sequence (DNA): TGTGCCAGCTCCCTTAGATTAGCAAACACTGAAGCTTTCTTT. It yields the protein CASSLRLANTEAFF. Full variable domain (outside the CDR3, taken from reference TRBV18 and TRBJ1-1): NAGVMQNPRHLVRRRGQEARLRCSPMKGHSHVYWYRQLPEEGLKFMVYLQKENIIDESGMPKERFSAEFPKEGPSILRIQQVVRGDSAAYFCASSLRLANTEAFFGQGTRLTVV.

The chain employs TRBV5-1 and TRBJ1-4; no definite D call. This CDR3 comprises 14 residues. Germline CDR1 is SGHRS and CDR2 is YFSETQ. Trimming pared 4 bases from V and 0 bases from J, leaving 7 bases between. The CDR3 spells CASSPRATNEKLFF. The DNA of the CDR3 is TGCGCCAGCAGCCCGAGAGCAACTAATGAAAAACTGTTTTTT.

The V call is TRBV7-9, the J call TRBJ1-3; D is perhaps TRBD1 (6 bases). Trimming cost V 6 bases and J 4 bases, with 25 bases left between them. Germline assignment: CDR1 SEHNR and CDR2 FQNEAQ (reference sequence). The CDR3 is made up of 18 amino acids. The CDR3 nucleotides are TGTGCCAGCAGTCTCTCTGAGACAGGAGATTCCCTCGGAAACACCATATATTTT. Translated: CASSLSETGDSLGNTIYF.

V and J are TRBV6-1 and TRBJ1-1, with D uncertain. CDR1 and CDR2 (germline): MNHNS, SASEGT. V was clipped by 3 bases and J by 1 base, with 6 bases between them. This CDR3 is built from 13 residues. The CDR3 DNA follows: TGTGCCAGCAGTGACACAAGGAACACTGAAGCTTTCTTT. This translates into CASSDTRNTEAFF.

J is TRBJ1-2 and V is TRBV28; TRBD1 is a possible D gene (5 bases). The CDR3 loop spans 16 amino acids. V shed 0 bases and J shed 3 bases, with 14 bases lying between them. Germline V gene sequence: CDR1 MDHEN, CDR2 SYDVKM. In DNA form, the CDR3 reads TGTGCCAGCAGTTTATGGTCGACAGAAAAGTACTATGGCTACACCTTC. As protein: CASSLWSTEKYYGYTF.

The chain recombines TRBV6-5 with TRBJ1-1; 8 bases match TRBD1. CDR3 length: 14 residues. Germline CDR1 reads MNHEY; CDR2 reads SVGAGI. Unmatched junction bases numbered 3, after V lost 6 bases and J lost 0 bases. The CDR3 loop reads CASREDRVNTEAFF. CDR3 DNA: TGTGCCAGCAGGGAGGACAGGGTGAACACTGAAGCTTTCTTT.

Concerning this clone itself: This CDR3 is also generated by other DNA sequences in the sample. The chain links TRBV9 to TRBJ1-3; the D is unclear. The V gene lost 0 bases and the J gene lost 0 bases, with 4 bases spanning the gap. CDR3 length: 14 residues. Germline V lookup: CDR1 SGDLS, CDR2 YYNGEE. This CDR3 reads CASSVDSSGNTIYF. CDR3 DNA: TGTGCCAGCAGCGTAGATAGCTCTGGAAACACCATATATTTT.

The chain has TRBV30 and TRBJ1-1; tentatively, D is TRBD1 (6 bases). Germline V lookup: CDR1 GTSNPN, CDR2 SVGIG (reference sequence). The CDR3 extends over 11 amino acids. The V end was cut by 0 bases, the J end by 7 bases, with 6 bases between. As DNA, the CDR3 is TGTGCCTGGAGTGTAGGGGGTGAAGCTTTCTTT. Translating gives CAWSVGGEAFF. The full variable domain, with the rest looked up from reference TRBV30 and TRBJ1-1, is SQTIHQWPATLVQPVGSPLSLECTVEGTSNPNLYWYRQAAGRGLQLLFYSVGIGQISSEVPQNLSASRPQDRQFILSSKKLLLSDSGFYLCAWSVGGEAFFGQGTRLTVV.